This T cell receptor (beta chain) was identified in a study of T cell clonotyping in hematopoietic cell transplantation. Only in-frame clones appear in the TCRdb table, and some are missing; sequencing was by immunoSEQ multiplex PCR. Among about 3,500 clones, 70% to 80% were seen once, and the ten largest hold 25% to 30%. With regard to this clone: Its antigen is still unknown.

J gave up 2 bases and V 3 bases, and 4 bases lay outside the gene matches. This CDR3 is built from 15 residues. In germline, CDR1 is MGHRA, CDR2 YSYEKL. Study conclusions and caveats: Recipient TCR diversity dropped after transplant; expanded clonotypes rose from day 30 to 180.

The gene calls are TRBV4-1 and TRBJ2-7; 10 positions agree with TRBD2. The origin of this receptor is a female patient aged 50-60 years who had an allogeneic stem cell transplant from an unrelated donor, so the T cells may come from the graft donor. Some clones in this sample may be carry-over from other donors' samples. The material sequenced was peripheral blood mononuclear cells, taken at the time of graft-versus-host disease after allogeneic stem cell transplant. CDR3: CASSQNSGGTYEQYF. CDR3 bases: TGCGCCAGCAGCCAGAATAGCGGGGGGACCTACGAGCAGTACTTC.